This TCR beta chain was sequenced during a study of cytomegalovirus exposure and HLA in healthy donors. The PCR ran on 60 Vbeta and 13 Jbeta primers. Profiling relied on immunoSEQ multiplex PCR, and the TCRdb table lists in-frame clones only, not all of them. The sample yields tens of thousands of clones, roughly four fifths seen once. Between the trimmed V and J ends, which lost 2 bases and 0 bases, there was a span of 10 bases. The V gene's germline CDR1 is KGHSH and CDR2 LQKENI. This CDR3 region has 15 residues. This TCR came from a man aged 45-65 years in good health and CMV-seronegative. Sequencing was performed on PBMCs. This chain connects TRBV18 to TRBJ1-1; maybe TRBD1 (6 bases). The CDR3 region is CASSPTGQMNTEAFF. In DNA form, the CDR3 reads TGTGCCAGCTCACCAACCGGACAGATGAACACTGAAGCTTTCTTT.